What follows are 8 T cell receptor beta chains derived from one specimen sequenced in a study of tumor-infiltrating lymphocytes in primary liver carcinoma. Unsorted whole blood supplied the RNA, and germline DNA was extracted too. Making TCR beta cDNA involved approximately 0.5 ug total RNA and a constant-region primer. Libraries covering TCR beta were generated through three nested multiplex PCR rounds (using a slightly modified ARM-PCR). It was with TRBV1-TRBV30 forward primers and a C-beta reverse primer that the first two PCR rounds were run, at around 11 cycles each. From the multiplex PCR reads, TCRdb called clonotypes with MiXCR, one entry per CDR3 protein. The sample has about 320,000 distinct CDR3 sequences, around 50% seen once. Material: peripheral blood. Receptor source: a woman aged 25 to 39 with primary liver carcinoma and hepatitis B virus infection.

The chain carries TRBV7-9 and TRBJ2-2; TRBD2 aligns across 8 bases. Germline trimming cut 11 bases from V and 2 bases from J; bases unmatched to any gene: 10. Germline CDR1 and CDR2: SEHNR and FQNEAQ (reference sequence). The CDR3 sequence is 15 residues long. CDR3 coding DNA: TGTGCCGGCAACCCGGGGGGGCACAACACCGGGGAGCTGTTTTTT. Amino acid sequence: CAGNPGGHNTGELFF.

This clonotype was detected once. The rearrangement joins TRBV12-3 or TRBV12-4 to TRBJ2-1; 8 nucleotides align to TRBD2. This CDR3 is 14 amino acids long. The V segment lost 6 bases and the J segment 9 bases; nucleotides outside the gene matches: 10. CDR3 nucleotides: TGTGCCAGCAGAGATAGCGGGAAGGGATTTGAGCAGTTCTTC. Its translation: CASRDSGKGFEQFF.

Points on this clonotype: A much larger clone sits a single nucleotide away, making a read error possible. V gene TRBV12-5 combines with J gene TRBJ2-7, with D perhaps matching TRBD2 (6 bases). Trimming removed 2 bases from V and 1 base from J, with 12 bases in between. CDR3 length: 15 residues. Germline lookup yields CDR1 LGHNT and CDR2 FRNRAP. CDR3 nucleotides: TGTGCTAGTGGTTTGTGGGAGGTCAGGTCCTACGAGCAGTACTTC. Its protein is CASGLWEVRSYEQYF.

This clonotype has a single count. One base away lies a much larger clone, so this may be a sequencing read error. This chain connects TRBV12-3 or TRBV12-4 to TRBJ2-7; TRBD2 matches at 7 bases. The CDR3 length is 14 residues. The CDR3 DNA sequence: TGTACCAGCAGTGCCTGGGAGGGCGACTACGAGCAGTACTTC. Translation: CTSSAWEGDYEQYF.

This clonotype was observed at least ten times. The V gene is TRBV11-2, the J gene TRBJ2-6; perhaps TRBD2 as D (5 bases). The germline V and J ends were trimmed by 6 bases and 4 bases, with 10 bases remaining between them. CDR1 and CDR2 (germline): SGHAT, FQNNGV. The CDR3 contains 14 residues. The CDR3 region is CASSLKRGANVLTF. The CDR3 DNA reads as TGTGCCAGCAGTTTGAAGCGGGGGGCCAACGTCCTGACTTTC.

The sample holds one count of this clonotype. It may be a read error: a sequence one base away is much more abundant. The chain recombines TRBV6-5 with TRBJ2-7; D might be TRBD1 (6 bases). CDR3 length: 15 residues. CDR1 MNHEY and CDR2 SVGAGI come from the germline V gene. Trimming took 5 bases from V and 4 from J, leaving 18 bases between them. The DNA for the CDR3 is TGTGCCAGCAGTGTACAGGGTCGTTCCCGGTACGAGCAGTACTTC. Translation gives CASSVQGRSRYEQYF.

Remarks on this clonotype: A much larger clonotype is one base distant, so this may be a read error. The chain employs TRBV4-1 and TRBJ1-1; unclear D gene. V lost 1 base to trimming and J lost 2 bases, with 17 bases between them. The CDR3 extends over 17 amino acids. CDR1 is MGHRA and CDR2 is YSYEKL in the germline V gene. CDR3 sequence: CASSQVGVGKVNTEAFF. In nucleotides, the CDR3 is TGCGCCAGCAGCCAAGTTGGGGTGGGGAAGGTCAACACTGAAGCTTTCTTT.

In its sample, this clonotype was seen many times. In DNA form, the CDR3 reads TGTGCCAGCAGTTGGGGGCAGGGAGAAGAGACCCAGTACTTC. This sequence encodes CASSWGQGEETQYF. V and J are TRBV6-5 and TRBJ2-5, with D maybe TRBD1 (6 bases). The CDR3 has 14 amino acids. Trimming left V 4 bases short and J 3 bases short, with 12 bases between. Germline V CDR1 and CDR2: MNHEY, SVGAGI.